This T cell receptor (beta chain) originates from a study of cytomegalovirus exposure and HLA in healthy donors. The CDR3 runs to 16 residues. The germline V gene has CDR1 SGHRS and CDR2 YFSETQ. Trimming left V 1 base short and J 2 bases short, with 12 bases between. The PCR was carried out with 60 Vbeta primers and 13 Jbeta primers. The table came from immunoSEQ multiplex PCR; TCRdb's copy has only in-frame clones and leaves some out. The sample shows tens of thousands of clones, roughly 69% of them seen only once. The origin of this receptor is a man aged 45-65 years in good health and CMV-seronegative. The rearrangement uses TRBV5-1 and TRBJ2-2, with D possibly matching TRBD2 (5 bases). The sample comprised PBMCs. CDR3 coding DNA: TGCGCCAGCAGCTTGCCGAGCGGTATTAACACCGGGGAGCTGTTTTTT. Translation: CASSLPSGINTGELFF.